The 28 T cell receptor beta chains below all came from one sample that was sequenced in a study of T cells after yellow fever vaccination. MiXCR was run by TCRdb on the 5' RACE reads, yielding one entry per CDR3 protein. The table includes 250,000 to 300,000 distinct CDR3 sequences, around 5.2% detected once. The sample in question was CD4+ T cells sorted from PBMCs, obtained on the day of the yellow fever booster vaccination. All receptors come from a man between 18 and 35 years old who received the YFV17D yellow fever vaccine.

This clonotype was recorded many times. The V call is TRBV4-1, the J call TRBJ2-3; perhaps D is TRBD1 or TRBD2 (5 bases each). Looked up from germline, CDR1 is MGHRA and CDR2 is YSYEKL. This CDR3 has 14 residues. V gave up 1 base and J gave up 6 bases, with 11 bases separating them. Written as DNA, the CDR3 is TGCGCCAGCAGCCAAGCGGGGCCCCTCGATACGCAGTATTTT. Translating it yields CASSQAGPLDTQYF.

The chain links TRBV5-6 to TRBJ2-3; TRBD2 might be the D (6 bases). V gave up 0 bases and J gave up 6 bases, with 14 bases separating them. The length of the CDR3 is 15 residues. Germline lookup yields CDR1 SGHDT and CDR2 YYEEEE. CDR3 sequence (DNA): TGTGCCAGCAGCTTGGTCCGGGGGATTCGGGATACGCAGTATTTT. It codes for CASSLVRGIRDTQYF.

This clonotype was seen repeatedly, ten times or more. The rearrangement uses TRBV20-1 and TRBJ2-5, with a tentative D call TRBD2 (5 bases). Germline CDR1 reads DFQATT; CDR2 reads SNEGSKA (reference sequence). V lost 8 bases and J lost 3, with 10 bases in between. The CDR3 covers 11 residues. The CDR3 DNA sequence: TGCAGTCCGGACGGGAAAGAGACCCAGTACTTC. Translated, it gives CSPDGKETQYF.

This clonotype was seen only a few times. This sequence joins TRBV3-1 and TRBJ2-3, with D unresolved. Looked up from germline, CDR1 is LGHDT and CDR2 is YNNKEL (reference sequence). V dropped 0 bases and J dropped 4 bases, with 8 bases sitting between them. The CDR3 runs 14 residues. This CDR3 is CASSQEPSSDTQYF. The CDR3 region has the DNA TGTGCCAGCAGCCAAGAACCCAGCTCAGATACGCAGTATTTT.

V gene TRBV7-9 combines with J gene TRBJ2-5, with D perhaps TRBD2 (6 bases). Trimming cost V 10 bases and J 5 bases, with 17 bases left between them. Per germline, CDR1 SEHNR and CDR2 FQNEAQ (reference sequence). The CDR3 spans 13 residues. CDR3 nucleotides: TGTGCCACCCAATCGGGGGTTAGGGAGACCCAGTACTTC. The encoded protein is CATQSGVRETQYF.

The chain links TRBV24-1 to TRBJ1-2, with TRBD1 matching 7 bases. With 4 bases clipped from V and 8 bases from J, the junction kept 9 bases outside the gene matches. Germline-derived CDR1 and CDR2 are KGHDR and SFDVKD. The CDR3 contains 14 residues. The CDR3 loop reads CATSDSGTVAGYTF. The CDR3 bases are TGTGCCACCAGTGACAGCGGGACAGTCGCCGGCTACACCTTC.

In this sample, this clonotype turned up a few times. The V call is TRBV7-9, the J call TRBJ1-1; no clear D gene. This CDR3 is 14 amino acids long. Germline V gene lookup returns CDR1 SEHNR and CDR2 FQNEAQ (reference sequence). V dropped 1 base and J dropped 5 bases, with 11 bases sitting between them. CDR3 sequence reads: CASSLEEGRTEAFF. CDR3 DNA sequence: TGTGCCAGCAGCTTAGAAGAGGGAAGGACTGAAGCTTTCTTT.

The rearrangement links TRBV20-1 to TRBJ2-4, with D tentatively TRBD1 (7 bases). Germline CDR1 reads DFQATT; CDR2 reads SNEGSKA (reference sequence). Trimming removed 0 bases at V and 6 bases at J, with 12 bases between. This CDR3 region has 14 residues. This CDR3 reads CSARDQGGPNIQYF. The CDR3 nucleotides read TGCAGTGCTAGAGATCAGGGGGGCCCAAACATTCAGTACTTC.

This clonotype was seen only a few times. The V and J genes are TRBV20-1 and TRBJ2-1, with a possible D match to TRBD2 (6 bases). Germline lookup yields CDR1 DFQATT and CDR2 SNEGSKA (reference sequence). The CDR3 covers 12 residues. CDR3 in DNA: TGCGTCCAAGCGGGCCACTACAATGAGCAGTTCTTC. Translated, it gives CVQAGHYNEQFF.

This clonotype has a count of ten or more. The chain employs TRBV7-2 and TRBJ1-2; TRBD1 matches at 7 bases. Germline CDR1 and CDR2: SGHTA and FQGNSA. J gave up 3 bases and V 3 bases, and 7 bases lay outside the gene matches. CDR3 length equals 15 residues. CDR3 amino acids: CASSLRGGADYGYTF. CDR3 DNA: TGTGCCAGCAGCTTGAGAGGGGGCGCAGACTATGGCTACACCTTC.

This clonotype was recorded a few times. CDR3 bases: TGTGCCAGCAGCTCCGGACAGACCTCCTACGAGCAGTACTTC. The encoded protein is CASSSGQTSYEQYF. V and J are TRBV7-2 and TRBJ2-7, with D possibly matching TRBD1 (6 bases). Looked up from germline, CDR1 is SGHTA and CDR2 is FQGNSA. V was pared by 4 bases and J by 0 bases, with 10 bases between. The CDR3 sequence is 14 residues long.

This clonotype was recorded many times. J is TRBJ1-5 and V is TRBV5-1; the D is unclear. Trimming took off 4 bases at V and 6 bases at J, with 14 bases between the two ends. The V gene's germline CDR1 is SGHRS and CDR2 YFSETQ. The CDR3 spans 14 residues. The CDR3: CASSPRGGSQPQHF. CDR3 sequence (DNA): TGCGCCAGCAGCCCACGAGGAGGTAGTCAGCCCCAGCATTTT.

This clonotype was recorded at least ten times. The chain uses TRBV20-1 and TRBJ2-7; 12 nucleotides line up with TRBD2. J gave up 3 bases and V 5 bases, and 2 bases lay outside the gene matches. CDR1 is DFQATT, CDR2 SNEGSKA, per germline (reference sequence). The CDR3 length is 13 residues. The CDR3 region is CSAQLAGGYEQYF. The CDR3 region has the DNA TGCAGTGCTCAACTAGCGGGGGGCTACGAGCAGTACTTC.

This clonotype was counted a few times. This chain links TRBV5-1 with TRBJ2-3, with 10 bases identical to TRBD2. Germline assignment: CDR1 SGHRS and CDR2 YFSETQ. The CDR3 has 18 residues. Unmatched junction bases numbered 11, after V lost 3 bases and J lost 1 base. The CDR3 sequence is CASSSLERGGLGTDTQYF. The CDR3 bases are TGCGCCAGCAGCTCCCTAGAGCGGGGGGGCCTGGGCACAGATACGCAGTATTTT.

This clonotype was seen repeatedly, ten times or more. The chain combines TRBV18 with TRBJ1-1, with D unresolved. The CDR3 spans 13 residues. Trimming stripped 2 bases from V and 0 bases from J, with 4 bases between. The germline CDR1 and CDR2 sequences are KGHSH and LQKENI. The CDR3 loop reads CASSPGVNTEAFF. The CDR3 DNA follows: TGTGCCAGCTCACCAGGCGTGAACACTGAAGCTTTCTTT.

This clonotype was picked up many times. The rearrangement uses TRBV20-1 and TRBJ2-1; 7 bases are shared with TRBD2. Trimming at V came to 5 bases and at J to 10 bases, leaving 17 bases not matched to a gene. The germline V gene encodes CDR1 DFQATT and CDR2 SNEGSKA (reference sequence). The CDR3 contains 15 residues. The CDR3 spells CSAASSPVLAWEQFF. CDR3 nucleotides: TGCAGTGCTGCCAGTTCCCCGGTACTAGCGTGGGAGCAGTTCTTC.

This clonotype was counted a few times. V usage is TRBV11-2 and J usage is TRBJ1-6; 7 bases match TRBD1. Per germline, CDR1 SGHAT and CDR2 FQNNGV. This CDR3 contains 14 residues. Trimming took 3 bases from V and 10 from J; bases not matched to a gene: 6. The DNA for the CDR3 is TGTGCCAGCAGCTTCACAGGGGTTCGATCACCCCTCCACTTT. It codes for CASSFTGVRSPLHF.

This clonotype has a count of ten or more. CDR3 coding DNA: TGTGCCAGCAGTGAGACTGCCCCGGTCGGGACTGAAGCTTTCTTT. Translating gives CASSETAPVGTEAFF. The J gene is TRBJ1-1, the V gene TRBV6-5; no reliable D call. The V gene's germline CDR1 is MNHEY and CDR2 SVGAGI. The V gene lost 5 bases and the J gene lost 5 bases, with 18 bases spanning the gap. The CDR3 has 15 amino acids.

This clonotype occurred many times. The chain recombines TRBV5-1 with TRBJ2-1; TRBD1 matches 7 bases. The V gene's germline CDR1 is SGHRS and CDR2 YFSETQ. Trimming at V came to 5 bases and at J to 8 bases, leaving 7 bases not matched to a gene. This CDR3 is 13 amino acids long. In DNA, the CDR3 is TGCGCCAGCAGTGAAGGGGGCCCCTATGAGCAGTTCTTC. Its protein product is CASSEGGPYEQFF.

This clonotype was seen at least ten times. The chain has TRBV5-1 and TRBJ1-2; perhaps TRBD1 as D (5 bases). Germline V gene data show CDR1 as SGHRS and CDR2 as YFSETQ. Between the trimmed V and J ends, which lost 4 bases and 2 bases, there was a span of 12 bases. The CDR3 runs 14 residues. CDR3: CASSQDAGNYGYTF. The CDR3 nucleotides read TGCGCCAGCAGCCAAGACGCAGGGAACTATGGCTACACCTTC.

This clonotype came up many times. V and J are TRBV12-3 or TRBV12-4 and TRBJ2-1, with 13 bases identical to TRBD2. The V gene end was trimmed by 6 bases and the J gene end by 6 bases; junction bases not matched to a gene: 5. CDR3 length equals 15 residues. In DNA, the CDR3 is TGTGCCAGCAGGTCCGGGACTAGCGGGGCCAATGAGCAGTTCTTC. It is translated as CASRSGTSGANEQFF.

This clonotype was seen repeatedly, ten times or more. The V gene is TRBV2, the J gene TRBJ2-3, with 9 nucleotides matching TRBD2. The V gene end was trimmed by 1 base and the J gene end by 4 bases; junction bases not matched to a gene: 3. The CDR3 has 15 residues. Germline CDR1 SNHLY, CDR2 FYNNEI. The CDR3 protein is CASSEVAGGPDTQYF. The CDR3 bases are TGTGCCAGCAGTGAAGTTGCGGGGGGGCCAGATACGCAGTATTTT.

V gene TRBV6-6 combines with J gene TRBJ2-1, with TRBD2 identical over 7 bases. Germline V gene sequence: CDR1 MNHNY, CDR2 SVGAGI (reference sequence). V lost 5 bases, J lost 9 bases, and 7 bases stayed unmatched. The CDR3 has 13 amino acids. In DNA, the CDR3 is TGTGCCAGCAGTCGCCTAGCGGCGGCTGAGCAGTTCTTC. It translates to CASSRLAAAEQFF.

This clonotype turned up a few times. V gene TRBV6-2 or TRBV6-3 combines with J gene TRBJ2-2; the D gene is possibly TRBD2 (7 bases). V lost 2 bases and J lost 6, with 10 bases in between. In germline, CDR1 is MNHEY, CDR2 SVGEGT. CDR3 length: 14 residues. The CDR3 is CASSYGRGAGELFF. The CDR3 region has the DNA TGTGCCAGCAGTTACGGGAGGGGGGCCGGGGAGCTGTTTTTT.

The chain carries TRBV7-9 and TRBJ1-2, with D possibly TRBD1 on 6 matching bases. In germline, CDR1 is SEHNR, CDR2 FQNEAQ (reference sequence). This CDR3 spans 13 amino acids. V lost 3 bases, J lost 8 bases, and 13 bases lay in between. The DNA of the CDR3 is TGTGCCAGCAGCTTTTCAGGGGCGAGGGGCTACACCTTC. Residues: CASSFSGARGYTF.

This clonotype was observed many times. The chain links TRBV7-8 to TRBJ1-6; no clear D gene. Germline V gives CDR1 SGHVS, CDR2 FQNEAQ. This CDR3 has 16 amino acids. Trimming stripped 2 bases from V and 10 bases from J, with 18 bases between. CDR3 residues: CASSLPGPSQRSPLHF. DNA for the CDR3: TGTGCCAGCAGCTTACCTGGGCCTTCACAGAGATCACCCCTCCACTTT.

This clonotype occurred many times. The chain is built from TRBV5-1 and TRBJ1-4; perhaps TRBD1 as D (5 bases). Germline CDR1 SGHRS, CDR2 YFSETQ. Deletions cut 2 bases from V and 8 bases from J, with 13 bases between. The CDR3 extends over 14 amino acids. CDR3 sequence (DNA): TGCGCCAGCAGCTTAGGGACCGCCGGAGAAAAACTGTTTTTT. Its protein product is CASSLGTAGEKLFF. Full variable domain (missing parts from reference TRBV5-1 and TRBJ1-4): KAGVTQTPRYLIKTRGQQVTLSCSPISGHRSVSWYQQTPGQGLQFLFEYFSETQRNKGNFPGRFSGRQFSNSRSEMNVSTLELGDSALYLCASSLGTAGEKLFFGSGTQLSVL.

The rearrangement uses TRBV20-1 and TRBJ2-5, with 8 bases that match TRBD2. Germline loops: CDR1 DFQATT, CDR2 SNEGSKA (reference sequence). This CDR3 has 14 amino acids. V lost 6 bases and J lost 5; bases outside the gene matches: 11. CDR3 in DNA: TGCAGTGCCACCGGCGGGGGACTAGAGGAGACCCAGTACTTC. It specifies CSATGGGLEETQYF.